The entry below gives a single T cell receptor beta chain sequence along with its context. The antigen remains undetermined. The entry originates in a study of graft-versus-host responses after intestinal transplantation. Broader study findings: The authors found GvH clones in recipient marrow, some appearing first in ileum or blood. Within the allografts of patients who had graft-donor T cell macrochimerism, graft-versus-host to host-versus-graft clonal ratios were high.

Profiling relied on immunoSEQ multiplex PCR, and the TCRdb table lists in-frame clones only, not all of them. The sample shows 98,000 or so clones, more than 70% of them seen only once. Trimming stripped 8 bases from V and 2 bases from J, with 19 bases between. The germline V gene encodes CDR1 MDHEN and CDR2 SYDVKM. The CDR3 extends over 15 amino acids. This clonotype was obtained from a human patient who received an intestinal transplant, so some T cells may come from the graft donor. The specimen comprised PBMCs, sampled 255 days after intestinal transplant. The chain is built from TRBV28 and TRBJ2-7, with D perhaps given as TRBD1 or TRBD2 (5 bases each). The CDR3 DNA reads TGTGCCAGCGCCCTGGGGGTGATTCAGCCCTACGAGCAGTACTTC. Translated: CASALGVIQPYEQYF.